This T cell receptor (beta chain) is from a study of CD8 T cells in Susac syndrome. The CDR3 contains 15 residues. Germline CDR1 reads MNHEY; CDR2 reads SMNVEV (reference sequence). V was clipped by 6 bases and J by 1 base, with 15 bases between them. Random hexamers were used to reverse transcribe the RNA input (0.5 to 1 ug). Using its own MiXCR run on the immunoSEQ multiplex PCR reads, TCRdb lists one record per CDR3 protein. The sample has fewer than 350,000 distinct CDR3 sequences, about 88% seen once; the top ten hold approximately 0.18%. This TCR was recovered from a human donor with multiple sclerosis. The source material was CD8+ T cells from PBMCs. The chain is built from TRBV27 and TRBJ1-2, with D perhaps matching TRBD1 (5 bases). The CDR3 DNA reads as TGTGCCAGCAGCTTCGCTGGCAGGGTTAACTATGGCTACACCTTC. Protein sequence: CASSFAGRVNYGYTF.